Detailed here is one TCR beta chain. Original data processing: Amplification with reference gene primers provided the estimates of nucleated cell counts. TCRdb's copy holds only in-frame clones and misses some; the assay was immunoSEQ multiplex PCR. From that table come the V and J calls and clone size; the DNA was used to work out D and trimming. The data show 300,000 to 350,000 clones, 88% seen once. Looked up from germline, CDR1 is SGHRS and CDR2 is YFSETQ. The V segment lost 4 bases and the J segment 9 bases; nucleotides outside the gene matches: 10. The CDR3 runs 15 residues. The data were obtained in a study of blood T cell repertoires in COVID-19.

The V call is TRBV5-1, the J call TRBJ2-1; TRBD1 aligns across 10 bases. The sample was PBMCs or T cells enriched from blood (not recorded which). This sequence was found in a man aged 30 to 45 who had recovered from COVID-19. The CDR3 is CASSDRGLGSREQFF. The CDR3 DNA reads TGCGCCAGCAGCGACAGGGGGCTAGGGTCGCGTGAGCAGTTCTTC.